This TCR beta chain originates from a study of blood T cell repertoires in COVID-19. Across the study: T cells, B-cell-depleted T cells, or PBMCs supplied cDNA or gDNA.

Germline CDR1 is KGHSH and CDR2 is LQKENI. The CDR3 length is 14 residues. Trimming pared 2 bases from V and 3 bases from J, leaving 10 bases between. This clone has only a few counts. Authors' analysis steps: Estimation of nucleated cell counts was performed using reference gene primer amplification. The repertoire was sequenced with immunoSEQ multiplex PCR; TCRdb's copy has only in-frame clones and lacks some. That table is the source of V, J and clone size, and D and trimming were worked out from the DNA. This table holds 90,000 to 130,000 clones, under 75% found once. This sequence originates from an older woman with acute or convalescent COVID-19. The chain recombines TRBV18 with TRBJ2-5; D might be TRBD1 (6 bases). Sequenced sample: peripheral blood. CDR3 residues: CASSPNQGKETQYF. CDR3 sequence (DNA): TGTGCCAGCTCACCAAATCAGGGGAAAGAGACCCAGTACTTC.